These 30 T cell receptor beta chains originate from one sample sequenced in a study of cytomegalovirus exposure and HLA in healthy donors. The PCR employed 60 Vbeta primers together with 13 Jbeta primers. This table comes from immunoSEQ multiplex PCR, and its TCRdb copy is limited to in-frame clones, with some not included. The table includes about 110,000 clones, around 79% detected once. Specimen: PBMCs. The receptors originated from a woman aged 25 to 39 in good health and CMV-seronegative.

V is TRBV4-1 and J is TRBJ1-2, with D perhaps TRBD1 (6 bases). V was trimmed by 2 bases and J by 2 bases, leaving 15 bases between them. Germline V lookup: CDR1 MGHRA, CDR2 YSYEKL. The CDR3 is 16 amino acids. The chain's CDR3 is CASSQMSRGSNYGYTF. CDR3 coding DNA: TGCGCCAGCAGCCAAATGAGCAGGGGTTCGAACTATGGCTACACCTTC.

The chain combines TRBV2 with TRBJ2-1, with D possibly TRBD1 on 7 matching bases. The germline V and J ends were trimmed by 6 bases and 4 bases, with 13 bases remaining between them. CDR3 length equals 14 residues. In germline, CDR1 is SNHLY, CDR2 FYNNEI. CDR3 in amino acids: CASSEEGQYNEQFF. The CDR3 nucleotides are TGTGCCAGCAGCGAGGAGGGACAGTACAATGAGCAGTTCTTC.

The chain recombines TRBV7-2 with TRBJ2-7; a possible D gene is TRBD2 (6 bases). The CDR3 has 14 amino acids. V was pared by 5 bases and J by 7 bases, with 18 bases between. Germline loops: CDR1 SGHTA, CDR2 FQGNSA. CDR3 sequence (DNA): TGTGCCAGCAGCCCAGGGAGGAGCTCTTTGGAGCAGTACTTC. Protein sequence: CASSPGRSSLEQYF.

This rearrangement joins TRBV7-6 to TRBJ1-1; 7 bases match TRBD1. The CDR3 sequence is 15 residues long. V was clipped by 3 bases and J by 11 bases; unmatched bases: 15. From germline, CDR1 is SGHVS and CDR2 FNYEAQ. The DNA of the CDR3 is TGTGCCAGCAGCTTGGAAGCCGGGACAGTAAGGGAGGCTTTCTTT. It codes for CASSLEAGTVREAFF.

The rearrangement joins TRBV6-5 to TRBJ1-2; D possibly corresponds to TRBD1 (5 bases). Trimming shortened V by 0 bases and J by 4 bases, and 12 bases separated the two germline ends. Looked up from germline, CDR1 is MNHEY and CDR2 is SVGAGI. The CDR3 runs 15 residues. CDR3 sequence: CASSYSGSQGYGYTF. CDR3 coding DNA: TGTGCCAGCAGTTACTCGGGATCGCAGGGCTATGGCTACACCTTC.

The chain recombines TRBV30 with TRBJ1-6; no clear D gene. The V gene lost 0 bases and the J gene lost 9 bases, with 6 bases spanning the gap. The CDR3 extends over 12 amino acids. Germline V CDR1 and CDR2: GTSNPN, SVGIG (reference sequence). The CDR3 DNA is TGTGCCTGGAGTGTCGTTTTTTCACCCCTCCACTTT. It translates to CAWSVVFSPLHF.

This chain links TRBV28 with TRBJ2-5; a weak D match, TRBD2 (5 bases). The length of the CDR3 is 12 residues. Germline assignment: CDR1 MDHEN and CDR2 SYDVKM. V was pared by 6 bases and J by 10 bases, with 15 bases between. This chain's CDR3 is CASSPPSSGQYF. CDR3 DNA sequence: TGTGCCAGCAGCCCCCCCTCCAGCGGCCAGTACTTC.

The chain has TRBV7-2 and TRBJ1-1; a possible D gene is TRBD1 (5 bases). The germline V and J ends were trimmed by 5 bases and 0 bases, with 10 bases remaining between them. The CDR3 runs to 14 residues. Looked up from germline, CDR1 is SGHTA and CDR2 is FQGNSA. The CDR3 here is CASSPPGVNTEAFF. The CDR3 nucleotides read TGTGCCAGCAGCCCACCGGGGGTGAACACTGAAGCTTTCTTT.

The chain employs TRBV11-2 and TRBJ1-3; weak D call: TRBD1 (5 bases). Per germline, CDR1 SGHAT and CDR2 FQNNGV. The CDR3 covers 15 residues. Trimming removed 5 bases from V and 0 bases from J, with 11 bases in between. CDR3 coding DNA: TGTGCCAGCAGCGAACAGGCGAGCTCTGGAAACACCATATATTTT. Protein sequence: CASSEQASSGNTIYF.

The chain combines TRBV4-3 with TRBJ2-1; 11 bases are shared with TRBD2. The J segment lost 3 bases and the V segment lost 3 bases, leaving 1 base of the junction unmatched. CDR3 length equals 15 residues. Looked up from germline, CDR1 is LGHNA and CDR2 is YSLEER. Here the CDR3 reads CASSQLAGGYNEQFF. The CDR3 bases are TGCGCCAGCAGCCAGCTAGCGGGAGGCTACAATGAGCAGTTCTTC.

Remarks on this clone: Here the CDR3 omits its conserved ending phenylalanine or tryptophan, so a read error is the likely source. This rearrangement joins TRBV4-2 to TRBJ1-4; 9 bases match TRBD1. The CDR3 has 16 amino acids. Germline-derived CDR1 and CDR2 are LGHNA and YNFKEQ. J was trimmed by 5 bases and V by 4 bases; bases with no gene match: 8. The chain's CDR3 is CASSRTPGQGNEKLFV. The CDR3 bases are TGTGCCAGCAGCCGGACTCCGGGACAGGGCAATGAAAAACTGTTTGTT.

V and J are TRBV27 and TRBJ2-6; D gene uncertain. Trimming took 3 bases from V and 4 from J, leaving 4 bases between them. This CDR3 contains 13 residues. Germline V gene lookup returns CDR1 MNHEY and CDR2 SMNVEV (reference sequence). DNA for the CDR3: TGTGCCAGCAGTTTGAGGGGGGCCAACGTCCTGACTTTC. It specifies CASSLRGANVLTF.

The CDR3 spells CASSAQAHPEAFF. The CDR3 DNA reads TGTGCCAGTAGTGCACAGGCCCACCCTGAAGCTTTCTTT. The genes are TRBV19 and TRBJ1-1; the D gene is possibly TRBD1 (5 bases). The CDR3 is 13 amino acids. V shed 5 bases and J shed 6 bases, with 13 bases lying between them. Germline V lookup: CDR1 LNHDA, CDR2 SQIVND (reference sequence).

This chain joins TRBV9 and TRBJ2-1, with 7 bases fitting TRBD2. Germline V lookup: CDR1 SGDLS, CDR2 YYNGEE. The CDR3 is 15 amino acids. J gave up 15 bases and V 0 bases, and 15 bases lay outside the gene matches. This CDR3 is CASSVGGTRDYEPFF. CDR3 nucleotide sequence: TGTGCCAGCAGCGTAGGAGGGACCCGGGACTACGAACCGTTCTTC. Full variable domain (outside the CDR3, taken from reference TRBV9 and TRBJ2-1): DSGVTQTPKHLITATGQRVTLRCSPRSGDLSVYWYQQSLDQGLQFLIQYYNGEERAKGNILERFSAQQFPDLHSELNLSSLELGDSALYFCASSVGGTRDYEPFFGPGTRLTVL.

This clone was detected a few times. This chain links TRBV5-1 with TRBJ2-3; weak D call: TRBD1 (5 bases). Germline V lookup: CDR1 SGHRS, CDR2 YFSETQ. This CDR3 region has 15 residues. V lost 5 bases, J lost 0 bases, and 13 bases lay in between. The CDR3 spells CASSPDTTSTDTQYF. The CDR3, as DNA: TGCGCCAGCAGTCCGGACACCACTAGCACAGATACGCAGTATTTT.

The CDR3 sequence is CASSLDPTPQETQYF. For the CDR3, the DNA is TGTGCCAGCAGCTTGGATCCGACACCACAAGAGACCCAGTACTTC. V gene TRBV5-4 combines with J gene TRBJ2-5; D unresolved. There are 15 residues in the CDR3. Germline assignment: CDR1 SGHNT and CDR2 YYREEE (reference sequence). Trimming cost V 0 bases and J 2 bases, with 11 bases left between them.

The chain has TRBV4-1 and TRBJ2-2; 13 bases are shared with TRBD2. V lost 4 bases, J lost 4 bases, and 3 bases stayed unmatched. The CDR3 is made up of 16 amino acids. Germline V CDR1 and CDR2: MGHRA, YSYEKL. The CDR3 DNA sequence: TGCGCCAGCAGCCCGAGACTAGCGGGAGGCACCGGGGAGCTGTTTTTT. Amino acids: CASSPRLAGGTGELFF.

This clone was observed a few times. CDR3 residues: CASRRDNEQFF. The CDR3, as DNA: TGTGCCAGCAGACGGGACAATGAGCAGTTCTTC. The chain links TRBV25-1 to TRBJ2-1; D gene uncertain. CDR1 is MGHDK and CDR2 is SYGVNS in the germline V gene. CDR3 length: 11 residues. Trimming took off 6 bases at V and 5 bases at J, with 5 bases between the two ends.

The rearrangement uses TRBV7-9 and TRBJ2-7; D gene uncertain. Germline loops: CDR1 SEHNR, CDR2 FQNEAQ (reference sequence). V lost 0 bases and J 1 base, leaving 7 bases between the germline ends. The CDR3 has 14 residues. The CDR3 protein is CASSLAGLSYEQYF. Written as DNA, the CDR3 is TGTGCCAGCAGCTTAGCCGGTCTTTCCTACGAGCAGTACTTC.

The J gene is TRBJ1-1, the V gene TRBV29-1; TRBD1 aligns across 9 bases. The CDR3 contains 14 residues. From germline, CDR1 is SQVTM and CDR2 ANQGSEA. V lost 6 bases to trimming and J lost 1 base; unmatched junction nucleotides: 6. This CDR3 reads CSVEQGARNTEAFF. In DNA, the CDR3 is TGCAGCGTAGAACAGGGGGCTCGGAACACTGAAGCTTTCTTT. Using reference TRBV29-1 and TRBJ1-1 for the parts outside the CDR3, the full variable domain is SAVISQKPSRDICQRGTSLTIQCQVDSQVTMMFWYRQQPGQSLTLIATANQGSEATYESGFVIDKFPISRPNLTFSTLTVSNMSPEDSSIYLCSVEQGARNTEAFFGQGTRLTVV.

The chain links TRBV30 to TRBJ1-1; D gene uncertain. Between the trimmed V and J ends, which lost 1 base and 11 bases, there was a span of 8 bases. Germline CDR1 GTSNPN, CDR2 SVGIG (reference sequence). The CDR3 length is 10 residues. DNA of the CDR3: TGTGCCTGGAGTGAACAGAAGGCTTTCTTT. It codes for CAWSEQKAFF.

The gene calls are TRBV28 and TRBJ1-1, with TRBD1 as a possible D gene (5 bases). Germline CDR1 MDHEN, CDR2 SYDVKM. V lost 5 bases and J 7 bases, leaving 8 bases between the germline ends. The CDR3 spans 11 residues. CDR3 in DNA: TGTGCCAGCAGTCAAACAGGTGAAGCTTTCTTT. Its protein product is CASSQTGEAFF. The complete variable domain, with remaining parts taken from reference TRBV28 and TRBJ1-1, reads DVKVTQSSRYLVKRTGEKVFLECVQDMDHENMFWYRQDPGLGLRLIYFSYDVKMKEKGDIPEGYSVSREKKERFSLILESASTNQTSMYLCASSQTGEAFFGQGTRLTVV.

The gene calls are TRBV11-1 and TRBJ2-7, with 8 bases matching TRBD2. The V gene end was trimmed by 5 bases and the J gene end by 6 bases; junction bases not matched to a gene: 9. The CDR3 length is 14 residues. Germline CDR1 reads SGHAT; CDR2 reads FQDESV (reference sequence). CDR3: CASSTTRGGLEQYF. Here the CDR3 DNA reads TGTGCCAGCAGCACCACCCGGGGGGGTCTCGAGCAGTACTTC.

A single count supports this clone. The V and J genes are TRBV7-2 and TRBJ1-6, with D possibly TRBD1 on 5 matching bases. This CDR3 contains 15 residues. Germline V lookup: CDR1 SGHTA, CDR2 FQGNSA. Trimming cost V 0 bases and J 10 bases, with 13 bases left between them. The CDR3 sequence is CASSLARGSMSPLHF. The CDR3 DNA follows: TGTGCCAGCAGCTTAGCCCGGGGGAGTATGTCACCCCTCCACTTT.

The chain carries TRBV7-3 and TRBJ2-5, with D perhaps TRBD1 (6 bases). Germline V gives CDR1 SGHTA, CDR2 FQGTGA. V was pared by 4 bases and J by 0 bases, with 9 bases between. The CDR3 runs to 14 residues. CDR3 bases: TGTGCCAGCAGCTCGACAGGAAACCAAGAGACCCAGTACTTC. Residues: CASSSTGNQETQYF.

This clone was picked up one time. The chain employs TRBV11-1 and TRBJ2-7; tentatively, D is TRBD1 (6 bases). The V gene's germline CDR1 is SGHAT and CDR2 FQDESV (reference sequence). CDR3 length equals 15 residues. V was shortened by 4 bases and J by 6 bases, with 19 bases between the two germline ends. The DNA of the CDR3 is TGTGCCAGCAGCTCTACATCGGGACACAAGACCGAGCAGTACTTC. This gives the protein CASSSTSGHKTEQYF.

This sequence joins TRBV4-1 and TRBJ1-2; TRBD1 agrees at 7 bases. J lost 0 bases, V lost 4 bases, and 17 bases had no gene match. Germline V gene sequence: CDR1 MGHRA, CDR2 YSYEKL. This CDR3 region has 19 residues. The CDR3 spells CASSPALQGTLPANYGYTF. The CDR3 region has the DNA TGCGCCAGCAGCCCCGCCTTACAGGGGACCCTTCCAGCTAACTATGGCTACACCTTC.

V and J are TRBV13 and TRBJ1-4, with D perhaps matching TRBD1 (5 bases). Looked up from germline, CDR1 is PRHDT and CDR2 is FYEKMQ (reference sequence). V lost 2 bases and J lost 9, with 10 bases in between. This CDR3 has 13 residues. The DNA for the CDR3 is TGTGCCAGCAGCTTACAGGGATATAAAAAACTGTTTTTT. Its protein is CASSLQGYKKLFF.

This clone has a single count. The chain combines TRBV10-3 with TRBJ2-7, with 8 nucleotides matching TRBD1. Per the germline V gene, CDR1 is ENHRY and CDR2 is SYGVKD. The CDR3 runs 14 residues. The V and J ends lost 6 bases and 3 bases, in that order; junction bases with no gene match: 7. The CDR3: CAISGNTGGYEQYF. In DNA, the CDR3 is TGTGCCATCAGCGGTAATACAGGGGGCTACGAGCAGTACTTC.

The V gene is TRBV15, the J gene TRBJ1-5, with D perhaps matching TRBD1 (5 bases). The V and J ends lost 1 base and 1 base respectively, with 11 bases between them. The CDR3 is 16 residues long. Germline V gene data show CDR1 as LNHNV and CDR2 as YYDKDF (reference sequence). This CDR3 is CATSRVLAGSNQPQHF. CDR3 DNA sequence: TGTGCCACCAGCAGAGTGTTGGCAGGGAGCAATCAGCCCCAGCATTTT.